Listed below are T cell receptor beta chains from one sample, sequenced in a study of cytomegalovirus exposure and HLA in healthy donors. TCRdb's table, derived via immunoSEQ multiplex PCR, lists solely in-frame clones and lacks some. The sample shows about 150,000 clones, roughly four fifths of them seen only once. The source material was PBMCs. These receptors originate from a young man in good health and CMV-seronegative. Both conserved end residues are part of each CDR3. A D gene is named only where the DNA matches it firmly. Part of the rows lack a size; the others show once, few, many or a class for expanded clones.

TRBV5-4	TRBD1	once	TRBJ2-2	16	CASTSGGTGLTGELFF	TGTGCCAGCACTTCAGGCGGGACAGGGCTTACCGGGGAGCTGTTTTTT
TRBV28	TRBD1	NA	TRBJ2-1	13	CASRQPGGSEQFF	TGTGCCAGCAGACAACCAGGGGGTAGTGAGCAGTTCTTC
TRBV19	NA	NA	TRBJ2-7	14	CASSIDGRMGEQYF	TGTGCCAGTAGTATAGACGGGAGAATGGGCGAGCAGTACTTC
TRBV7-2	NA	NA	TRBJ2-7	16	CASSLVVRGRRHEQYF	TGTGCCAGCAGCTTAGTAGTAAGAGGGAGACGCCACGAGCAGTACTTC
TRBV27	TRBD2	once	TRBJ2-4	13	CASSPGLDNIQYF	TGTGCCAGCAGCCCGGGACTAGACAACATTCAGTACTTC
TRBV5-1	NA	NA	TRBJ2-2	16	CASSLDRLANTGELFF	TGCGCCAGCAGCTTGGACAGGCTCGCGAACACCGGGGAGCTGTTTTTT
TRBV19	TRBD2	NA	TRBJ2-7	17	CASSNGLGGTAPREQYF	TGTGCCAGTAGTAATGGACTAGGAGGAACCGCGCCTCGGGAGCAGTACTTC
TRBV5-4	TRBD1	NA	TRBJ2-3	16	CASSWGTGSSTDTQYF	TGTGCCAGCAGCTGGGGGACAGGATCTAGCACAGATACGCAGTATTTT
TRBV19	NA	once	TRBJ1-6	14	CASRTDNYNSPLHF	TGTGCCAGCAGGACAGATAACTATAATTCACCCCTCCACTTT
TRBV18	NA	NA	TRBJ1-1	15	CASSPLGDMNTEAFF	TGTGCCAGCTCACCACTGGGTGACATGAACACTGAAGCTTTCTTT
TRBV19	TRBD2	NA	TRBJ2-7	15	CASSMRTSGTYEQYF	TGTGCCAGTAGTATGAGGACTAGCGGGACTTACGAGCAGTACTTC
TRBV29-1	TRBD1	NA	TRBJ2-7	13	CSVGTGFPYEQYF	TGCAGCGTCGGGACAGGATTTCCCTACGAGCAGTACTTC
TRBV6-1	TRBD2	NA	TRBJ2-7	16	CASSATSGGPSYEQYF	TGTGCCAGCAGTGCGACTAGCGGGGGCCCCTCCTACGAGCAGTACTTC
TRBV5-8	NA	once	TRBJ2-7	13	CASSLRKLGEQYF	TGTGCCAGCAGCTTGCGTAAACTAGGTGAGCAGTACTTC
TRBV4-1	NA	NA	TRBJ1-2	12	CASSQGRGGYTF	TGCGCCAGCAGCCAAGGGAGGGGTGGCTACACCTTC
TRBV23-1	TRBD1	NA	TRBJ2-7	15	CASSPGQGSTYEQYF	TGCGCCAGCAGTCCCGGACAGGGGTCCACCTACGAGCAGTACTTC
TRBV6-1	NA	NA	TRBJ1-6	17	CASSEAGDSTSRTPLHF	TGTGCCAGCAGTGAAGCCGGGGATAGTACGTCCCGAACACCCCTCCACTTT
TRBV5-1	TRBD1	NA	TRBJ2-5	14	CASSLRQGQETQYF	TGCGCCAGCAGCCTCCGACAGGGGCAAGAGACCCAGTACTTC
TRBV10-3	NA	NA	TRBJ2-5	13	CAIQSQEGETQYF	TGTGCCATCCAGTCACAGGAAGGGGAGACCCAGTACTTC
TRBV19	TRBD1	NA	TRBJ1-2	13	CASRRTGGYGYTF	TGTGCCAGTAGAAGGACAGGAGGATATGGCTACACCTTC
TRBV5-6	TRBD1	NA	TRBJ2-2	17	CASSSLDRGYNTGELFF	TGTGCCAGCAGCTCGTTGGACAGGGGTTATAACACCGGGGAGCTGTTTTTT
TRBV9	NA	NA	TRBJ2-7	14	CASSVGSVSYEQYF	TGTGCCAGCAGCGTAGGATCAGTCTCCTACGAGCAGTACTTC
TRBV7-8	TRBD2	NA	TRBJ2-7	15	CASSLEGLAYRSTYF	TGTGCCAGCAGCTTAGAGGGACTAGCGTACCGGAGTACGTACTTC
TRBV7-3	NA	NA	TRBJ2-1	19	CASSQKGRAASQGYNEQFF	TGTGCCAGCAGCCAAAAGGGGAGGGCGGCTTCCCAGGGGTACAATGAGCAGTTCTTC
TRBV29-1	TRBD1	once	TRBJ2-2	16	CSVLIGQGARTGELFF	TGCAGCGTCCTCATTGGACAGGGGGCAAGGACCGGGGAGCTGTTTTTT
TRBV2	TRBD1	NA	TRBJ2-7	12	CATGTGPYEQYF	TGTGCCACCGGGACAGGGCCCTACGAGCAGTACTTC
TRBV27	NA	NA	TRBJ2-1	14	CASSLGRPYNEQFF	TGTGCCAGCAGTTTGGGCAGGCCATACAATGAGCAGTTCTTC
TRBV10-3	TRBD2	NA	TRBJ2-7	14	CATGLAGASYEQYF	TGTGCCACGGGACTAGCGGGCGCCTCCTACGAGCAGTACTTC
TRBV10-1	NA	NA	TRBJ2-2	13	CASSHTGTGELFF	TGCGCCAGCAGTCATACAGGGACCGGGGAGCTGTTTTTT
TRBV7-2	NA	NA	TRBJ2-5	15	CASSLVPRRGQTQYF	TGTGCCAGCAGCTTAGTCCCACGGCGGGGGCAGACCCAGTACTTC
TRBV27	TRBD1	NA	TRBJ2-6	18	CASSHRGQVNSGANVLTF	TGTGCCAGCAGTCACCGGGGACAGGTTAACTCTGGGGCCAACGTCCTGACTTTC
TRBV4-3	NA	NA	TRBJ1-3	14	CASSQDITGNTIYF	TGCGCCAGCAGCCAAGATATAACTGGAAACACCATATATTTT
TRBV11-2	NA	NA	TRBJ2-7	14	CASSFRHGTYEQYF	TGTGCCAGCAGCTTCCGACACGGTACCTACGAGCAGTACTTC
TRBV2	NA	NA	TRBJ1-2	17	CASIGVRPGQGNYGYTF	TGTGCCAGCATTGGGGTTCGACCGGGACAAGGAAACTATGGCTACACCTTC
TRBV5-1	NA	few	TRBJ2-1	12	CASSFEGDEQFF	TGCGCCAGCAGCTTTGAAGGAGATGAGCAGTTCTTC
TRBV27	TRBD2	NA	TRBJ2-1	16	CASSSPGLAGNNEQFF	TGTGCCAGCAGTTCACCGGGACTAGCGGGAAACAATGAGCAGTTCTTC
TRBV13	NA	NA	TRBJ1-2	15	CASSSSGVLPYGYTF	TGTGCCAGCAGCTCCTCAGGGGTTCTTCCCTATGGCTACACCTTC
TRBV5-3	NA	NA	TRBJ2-1	15	CARPQNPPSRAEQFF	TGTGCCAGGCCACAAAACCCACCGTCGAGGGCCGAGCAGTTCTTC
TRBV12-1	NA	NA	TRBJ2-5	14	CASSETSGAETQYF	TGTGCCAGCAGCGAGACTAGCGGGGCCGAGACCCAGTACTTC
TRBV7-9	NA	once	TRBJ1-2	15	CASSSYRVRIGRYTF	TGTGCCAGCAGCTCCTACAGGGTACGGATAGGTCGCTACACCTTC
TRBV7-9	TRBD1	NA	TRBJ1-5	18	CASSSARQGAPQNQPQHF	TGTGCCAGCAGCTCGGCCCGACAGGGCGCCCCGCAAAATCAGCCCCAGCATTTT
TRBV28	NA	NA	TRBJ2-1	14	CASKMGASYNEQFF	TGTGCCAGCAAAATGGGGGCCTCATACAATGAGCAGTTCTTC
TRBV7-6	TRBD2	NA	TRBJ2-4	20	CASSSGLAGGPQLGKNIQYF	TGTGCCAGCAGTTCTGGACTAGCGGGAGGGCCGCAATTGGGCAAAAACATTCAGTACTTC
TRBV6-5	NA	NA	TRBJ1-6	15	CASSYSKQNNSPLHF	TGTGCCAGCAGTTACTCGAAACAAAATAATTCACCCCTCCACTTT
TRBV5-6	NA	NA	TRBJ2-7	14	CASSSQGIPYEQYF	TGTGCCAGCAGCTCACAGGGTATCCCCTACGAGCAGTACTTC
TRBV5-4	NA	NA	TRBJ1-1	15	CASSQSRTANTEAFF	TGTGCCAGCAGCCAGAGCAGGACAGCTAACACTGAAGCTTTCTTT
TRBV4-1	NA	NA	TRBJ1-3	18	CASRDDVGGRISGNTIYF	TGCGCCAGCAGGGATGACGTCGGGGGACGAATCTCTGGAAACACCATATATTTT
TRBV7-9	TRBD1	NA	TRBJ1-5	15	CASSSEGAPSQPQHF	TGTGCCAGCAGTTCTGAGGGGGCCCCCAGTCAGCCCCAGCATTTT
TRBV27	NA	NA	TRBJ2-7	15	CASSLRRAISYEQYF	TGTGCCAGCAGTTTACGGCGGGCCATCTCCTACGAGCAGTACTTC
TRBV27	NA	NA	TRBJ2-7	14	CASSFQGTVYEQYF	TGTGCCAGCAGTTTCCAGGGTACCGTCTACGAGCAGTACTTC
TRBV2	NA	NA	TRBJ2-7	15	CASRAGRPLFYEQYF	TGTGCCAGCAGGGCGGGAAGGCCCCTTTTCTACGAGCAGTACTTC
TRBV5-1	TRBD1	NA	TRBJ1-4	14	CASSLVGTGEKLFF	TGCGCCAGCAGCTTGGTTGGGACAGGAGAAAAACTGTTTTTT